The 3 T cell receptor beta chains given below trace back to one sample, sequenced in a study of cytomegalovirus exposure and HLA in healthy donors (dated by TCRdb to about 2017). The library was made by the immunoSEQ multiplex PCR assay. For the multiplex PCR, a mixture combining 60 forward primers for TCR Vbeta segments and 13 reverse primers for TCR Jbeta segments was used. Not all clones reach the TCRdb copy of this immuneACCESS table, which keeps in-frame sequences only. Checked studies attribute under half of the gap to unresolved V genes and leave the rest unexplained. A total of about 95,000 clones appear in this sample, over 60% of them only once. Together, the top ten hold roughly 5% of the sample. The sequenced material came from PBMCs. Receptors were obtained from a man younger than 45 in good health and CMV-seropositive.

This clone has a single count. Different DNA sequences within this sample yield the same CDR3. The rearrangement links TRBV18 to TRBJ1-5; possibly TRBD1 for D (5 bases). Deletions cut 3 bases from V and 4 bases from J, with 7 bases between. Looked up from germline, CDR1 is KGHSH and CDR2 is LQKENI. The CDR3 has 13 residues. Written as DNA, the CDR3 is TGTGCCAGCTCACCTGACAGAAATCAGCCCCAGCATTTT. Translated, it gives CASSPDRNQPQHF.

V is TRBV13 and J is TRBJ2-7, with 7 bases aligning to TRBD1. In germline, CDR1 is PRHDT, CDR2 FYEKMQ (reference sequence). V was pared by 5 bases and J by 2 bases, with 3 bases of the junction left unmatched. The CDR3 length is 13 residues. CDR3 DNA sequence: TGTGCCAGCAGCGAAGGGACAGCCTACGAGCAGTACTTC. Protein product: CASSEGTAYEQYF.

The CDR3 loop is CASRLQGTAFF. The CDR3, as DNA: TGTGCCAGCAGACTACAGGGTACGGCTTTCTTT. This chain connects TRBV28 to TRBJ1-1; TRBD1 might be the D (6 bases). Germline V gives CDR1 MDHEN, CDR2 SYDVKM. The CDR3 spans 11 residues. The germline V and J ends were trimmed by 6 bases and 11 bases, with 13 bases remaining between them.